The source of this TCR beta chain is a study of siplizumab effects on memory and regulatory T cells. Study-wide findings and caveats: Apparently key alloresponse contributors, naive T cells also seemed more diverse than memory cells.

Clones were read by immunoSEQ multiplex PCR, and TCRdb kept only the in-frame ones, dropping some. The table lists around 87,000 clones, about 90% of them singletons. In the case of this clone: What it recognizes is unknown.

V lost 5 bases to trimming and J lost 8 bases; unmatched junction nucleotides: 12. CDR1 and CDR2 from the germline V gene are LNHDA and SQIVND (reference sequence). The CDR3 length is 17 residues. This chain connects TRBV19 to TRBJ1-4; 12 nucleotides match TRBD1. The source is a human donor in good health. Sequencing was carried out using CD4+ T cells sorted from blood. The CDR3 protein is CASSPGTGGGVREKLFF. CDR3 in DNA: TGTGCCAGTAGTCCAGGGACAGGGGGCGGCGTAAGGGAAAAACTGTTTTTT.